This note documents a single T cell receptor (beta chain) sequence. Recruits, aged about 18 to 90 years, lived in 24 US areas. Recovered status applied to Cohort 3 donors who had two consecutive negative PCRs. It also applied to those with clearance or with symptom resolution. The data are from a study of blood T cell repertoires in COVID-19. The CDR3 is 15 residues long. Germline CDR1 and CDR2: SGDLS and YYNGEE. The V end lost 3 bases, the J end lost 5 bases, and 14 bases lay between the germline ends. The method was immunoSEQ multiplex PCR; TCRdb's version includes in-frame clones alone and lacks a portion of them. The sample yields about 140,000 clones, around 81% seen once.

Input material: PBMCs or T cells enriched from blood (not recorded which). The sequence was collected from a woman in her thirties or forties who had recovered from COVID-19. The rearrangement joins TRBV9 to TRBJ2-2; possible D gene TRBD1, 5 bases. This CDR3 is CASSAKTDFTGELFF. CDR3 DNA sequence: TGTGCCAGCAGCGCCAAGACAGATTTTACCGGGGAGCTGTTTTTT.